This is a list of T cell receptor beta chains from one sample in a study of vaccination effects on CD4 cells after COVID-19. These receptors have no known antigen. Clones were read by immunoSEQ multiplex PCR, and TCRdb kept only the in-frame ones, dropping some. Among approximately 65,000 clones, roughly 74% were seen once, and the ten largest hold about 1.6%. The source was CD4+ T cells from PBMCs cultured with HCoV-229E spike peptides, collected after COVID-19 vaccination. The receptors were gathered from a human donor who received a COVID-19 vaccine. The CDR3 runs from the conserved cysteine through the conserved F or W. Each record gives: D gene, J gene, V gene, clone size, CDR3 DNA, CDR3 protein. A D gene is named only where the DNA matches it firmly. Part of the rows lack a size; the others show once, few, many or a class for expanded clones.

D gene: NA; J gene: TRBJ1-4; V gene: TRBV5-1; clone size: NA; CDR3 DNA: TGCGCCAGCAGCTTGGATACAGCAACTAATGAAAAACTGTTTTTT; CDR3 protein: CASSLDTATNEKLFF
D gene: NA; J gene: TRBJ2-2; V gene: TRBV5-1; clone size: NA; CDR3 DNA: TGCGCCAGCAGCTCGGTCACAGAGAACACCGGGGAGCTGTTTTTT; CDR3 protein: CASSSVTENTGELFF
D gene: NA; J gene: TRBJ1-1; V gene: TRBV23-1; clone size: NA; CDR3 DNA: TGCGCCAGCAGTCATGGTGGTGACACTGAAGCTTTCTTT; CDR3 protein: CASSHGGDTEAFF
D gene: NA; J gene: TRBJ1-6; V gene: TRBV3-1/TRBV3-2; clone size: NA; CDR3 DNA: TGTGCCAGCAGCCATGGAGAAACAACTTCACCCCTCCACTTT; CDR3 protein: CASSHGETTSPLHF
D gene: TRBD1; J gene: TRBJ2-6; V gene: TRBV7-6; clone size: NA; CDR3 DNA: TGTGCCAGCAAAGGACAGGTTTCCGGGGCCAACGTCCTGACTTTC; CDR3 protein: CASKGQVSGANVLTF
D gene: NA; J gene: TRBJ1-6; V gene: TRBV4-3; clone size: NA; CDR3 DNA: TGCGCCAGCAGCCAAGATACTAATTCACCCCTCCACTTT; CDR3 protein: CASSQDTNSPLHF
D gene: NA; J gene: TRBJ2-5; V gene: TRBV28; clone size: NA; CDR3 DNA: TGTGCCAACTGCCGGGCGGGACAAGAGACCCAGTACTTC; CDR3 protein: CANCRAGQETQYF
D gene: NA; J gene: TRBJ2-3; V gene: TRBV24-1; clone size: NA; CDR3 DNA: TGTGCCACCAGTGATTTGAAGACAGCTAGCACAGATACGCAGTATTTT; CDR3 protein: CATSDLKTASTDTQYF
D gene: TRBD2; J gene: TRBJ2-5; V gene: TRBV28; clone size: NA; CDR3 DNA: TGTGCCAGCAAAGGGACTAGCGGGCAAGAGACCCAGTACTTC; CDR3 protein: CASKGTSGQETQYF
D gene: NA; J gene: TRBJ2-1; V gene: TRBV24-1; clone size: NA; CDR3 DNA: TGTGCCACCAGTGAGGAGTACAATGAGCAGTTCTTC; CDR3 protein: CATSEEYNEQFF
D gene: NA; J gene: TRBJ1-6; V gene: TRBV7-2; clone size: NA; CDR3 DNA: TGTGCCAGCAGCTTCTCCCAGGCCTCCTATAATTCACCCCTCCACTTT; CDR3 protein: CASSFSQASYNSPLHF
D gene: NA; J gene: TRBJ2-2; V gene: TRBV6-5; clone size: few; CDR3 DNA: TGTGCCAGCCAACAGAACACCGGGGAGCTGTTTTTT; CDR3 protein: CASQQNTGELFF
D gene: NA; J gene: TRBJ1-1; V gene: TRBV19; clone size: NA; CDR3 DNA: TGTGCCAGTAATCTGGGGGGCGCGATAAGGAACACTGAAGCTTTCTTT; CDR3 protein: CASNLGGAIRNTEAFF
D gene: TRBD1; J gene: TRBJ1-2; V gene: TRBV4-1; clone size: once; CDR3 DNA: TGCGCCAGCAGCCGACCGCAGACAGGGAACGGCTACACCTTC; CDR3 protein: CASSRPQTGNGYTF
D gene: TRBD1; J gene: TRBJ1-1; V gene: TRBV11-1; clone size: NA; CDR3 DNA: TGTGCCAGCAGCCCATGGACAGGCCCGAACACTGAAGCTTTCTTT; CDR3 protein: CASSPWTGPNTEAFF
D gene: NA; J gene: TRBJ2-5; V gene: TRBV6-2/TRBV6-3; clone size: NA; CDR3 DNA: TGTGCCAGCAGTTACTCGATCAAGGCGGGGGCCTTCCAAGAGACCCAGTACTTC; CDR3 protein: CASSYSIKAGAFQETQYF
D gene: NA; J gene: TRBJ2-5; V gene: TRBV27; clone size: NA; CDR3 DNA: TGTGCCAGCAGTAGAAGGGGGACAACCCGACAAGAGACCCAGTACTTC; CDR3 protein: CASSRRGTTRQETQYF
D gene: TRBD1; J gene: TRBJ1-5; V gene: TRBV19; clone size: NA; CDR3 DNA: TGTGCCAGTAGTGAACCTGGGACAGGGTACGATCAGCCCCAGCATTTT; CDR3 protein: CASSEPGTGYDQPQHF
D gene: NA; J gene: TRBJ1-2; V gene: TRBV4-3; clone size: NA; CDR3 DNA: TGCGCCAGCAGCCTGCAGAGGGGGATAGACTATGGCTACACCTTC; CDR3 protein: CASSLQRGIDYGYTF
D gene: NA; J gene: TRBJ1-2; V gene: TRBV18; clone size: once; CDR3 DNA: TGTGCCAGCTCACAACAGCACTATGGCTACACCTTC; CDR3 protein: CASSQQHYGYTF
D gene: NA; J gene: TRBJ1-2; V gene: TRBV2; clone size: few; CDR3 DNA: TGTGCCAGCAGTGAGTGGACATCAAACTATGGCTACACCTTC; CDR3 protein: CASSEWTSNYGYTF
D gene: NA; J gene: TRBJ2-3; V gene: TRBV4-1; clone size: NA; CDR3 DNA: TGCGCCAGCAGCCAAGCAGGTGGAACAGATACGCAGTATTTT; CDR3 protein: CASSQAGGTDTQYF
D gene: TRBD2; J gene: TRBJ2-1; V gene: TRBV5-5; clone size: NA; CDR3 DNA: TGTGCCAGCAGCTCAAAACCTCTAGCGGGGGGGCACAATGAGCAGTTCTTC; CDR3 protein: CASSSKPLAGGHNEQFF
D gene: TRBD1; J gene: TRBJ1-1; V gene: TRBV5-1; clone size: NA; CDR3 DNA: TGCGCCAGCAGCTTGGCCGGACAGGGGAGTTCAGCTTTCTTT; CDR3 protein: CASSLAGQGSSAFF